Listed below are T cell receptor beta chains from one sample, sequenced in a study of T cell repertoires in cytomegalovirus infection. The antigens for these receptors are not known. Using its own MiXCR run on the reads, TCRdb lists one record per CDR3 protein. Of 900,000 to 950,000 distinct CDR3 sequences listed, approximately 32% are singletons. Sequences were derived from cultured CD8+ T cells from PBMCs, sampled from culture after CMV antigen stimulation. The receptors here all came from a human donor in good health (CMV status not recorded). Some clones in this sample may be carry-over from other donors' samples. CDR3s include the opening cysteine and the closing phenylalanine or tryptophan.

J,V,CDR3
TRBJ1-1,TRBV27,CASSPRDRGGYTEAFF
TRBJ2-5,TRBV7-9,CASRNSGQETQYF
TRBJ2-3,TRBV10-3,CAISTSGGGQDTQYF
TRBJ1-1,TRBV15,CATSRAEVRAEAFF
TRBJ2-1,TRBV7-8,CASSLAGQSSYNEQFF
TRBJ2-7,TRBV10-1,CASSAGTGVNYEQYF
TRBJ2-3,TRBV2,CASSKTVNTQYF
TRBJ2-1,TRBV19,CASSDDSSSYNEQFF
TRBJ2-3,TRBV29-1,CSAYSGTSGGADTQYF
TRBJ2-2,TRBV7-8,CTSSLGGLNAGELFF
TRBJ2-5,TRBV5-5,CASSFPGTGQETQYF
TRBJ2-5,TRBV27,CASSTRTGGQETQYF
TRBJ1-2,TRBV7-9,CASSLVGGRTLYYGYTF
TRBJ1-5,TRBV6-5,CASRPRGADSNQPQHF
TRBJ1-2,TRBV6-1,CASSGPLSNRVAGYTF
TRBJ2-6,TRBV7-8,CASSTIQGDLSGANVLTF
TRBJ2-5,TRBV15,CATRGKGGGTETQYF
TRBJ1-5,TRBV27,CASSFSGYSNQPQHF
TRBJ2-5,TRBV29-1,CSIEVGLGLAGTWTQYF
TRBJ1-1,TRBV6-6,CASSGGVGGEAFF
TRBJ2-2,TRBV5-1,CASSLRRSNTGELFF
TRBJ2-7,TRBV7-2,CASSPPNYEQYF
TRBJ2-4,TRBV5-6,CASSSRGEWNIQYF
TRBJ2-5,TRBV7-9,CASSPKTEETQYF
TRBJ2-3,TRBV7-6,CASSLQSGSDTQYF
TRBJ2-6,TRBV5-3,CASSPGQGISGANVLTF
TRBJ2-7,TRBV6-5,CASSLTGTDSSYEQYF
TRBJ2-1,TRBV7-2,CASSYVRGGAFYNEQFF
TRBJ2-3,TRBV6-2/TRBV6-3,CASSSIGLTDTQYF